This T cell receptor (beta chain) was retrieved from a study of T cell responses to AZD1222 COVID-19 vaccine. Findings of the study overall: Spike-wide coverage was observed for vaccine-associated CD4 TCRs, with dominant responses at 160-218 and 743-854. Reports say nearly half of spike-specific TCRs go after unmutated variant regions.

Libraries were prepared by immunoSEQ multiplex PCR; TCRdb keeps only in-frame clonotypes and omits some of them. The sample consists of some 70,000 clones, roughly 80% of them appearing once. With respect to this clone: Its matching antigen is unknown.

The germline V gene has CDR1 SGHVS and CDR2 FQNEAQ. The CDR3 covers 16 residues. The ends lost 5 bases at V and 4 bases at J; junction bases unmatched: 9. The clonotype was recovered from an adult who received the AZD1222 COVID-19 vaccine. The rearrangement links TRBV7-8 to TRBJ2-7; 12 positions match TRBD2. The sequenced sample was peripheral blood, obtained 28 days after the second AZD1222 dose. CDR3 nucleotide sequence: TGTGCCAGCAGCAACCCTAGCGGGGGGGCAGGGTACGAGCAGTACTTC. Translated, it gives CASSNPSGGAGYEQYF.